These 21 T cell receptor beta chains were all obtained from the same sample, sequenced in a study of T cells after yellow fever vaccination. Each CDR3 protein is one row after TCRdb ran MiXCR on the 5' RACE reads. This sample has approximately 260,000 distinct CDR3 sequences, with approximately 5.2% found just once. The sample was CD4+ T cells sorted from PBMCs, taken on the day of the yellow fever booster vaccination. The receptor set was obtained from a man younger than 30 who received the YFV17D yellow fever vaccine.

This clonotype came up many times. The CDR3 DNA follows: TGTGCCAGCAGTTACTCGCGTCCCCAGGGACCGGGCACCGGGGAGCTGTTTTTT. It is translated as CASSYSRPQGPGTGELFF. The chain couples TRBV6-5 to TRBJ2-2; D is perhaps TRBD1 or TRBD2 (5 bases each). V lost 0 bases and J lost 4, with 18 bases in between. The germline V gene encodes CDR1 MNHEY and CDR2 SVGAGI. There are 18 residues in the CDR3.

In this sample, this clonotype turned up a few times. The rearrangement links TRBV10-3 to TRBJ1-1; no definite D call. Germline V lookup: CDR1 ENHRY, CDR2 SYGVKD. Trimming cost V 6 bases and J 0 bases, with 11 bases left between them. The CDR3 totals 14 residues. The CDR3 protein is CAISKATVNTEAFF. The DNA of the CDR3 is TGTGCCATCAGCAAAGCTACGGTGAACACTGAAGCTTTCTTT.

The table lists this clonotype with many counts. This rearrangement joins TRBV12-3 or TRBV12-4 to TRBJ2-3; 8 bases are shared with TRBD2. Trimming cost V 4 bases and J 6 bases; bases outside gene matches: 9. There are 15 residues in the CDR3. CDR3 nucleotide sequence: TGTGCCAGCAGTTCCCAGCGGGGGAGGTTGGATACGCAGTATTTT. Translating gives CASSSQRGRLDTQYF.

This clonotype was counted a few times. The chain joins TRBV9 to TRBJ1-3; possibly TRBD1 for D (6 bases). CDR3 length equals 13 residues. Per germline, CDR1 SGDLS and CDR2 YYNGEE. The ends were cut back, 4 bases at V and 4 bases at J, with 9 bases in the middle. CDR3 DNA sequence: TGTGCCAGCAGCCGGGGGCGAGGAAACACCATATATTTT. Residues: CASSRGRGNTIYF.

This clonotype was seen repeatedly, ten times or more. V is TRBV7-2 and J is TRBJ2-3; 7 bases map to TRBD1. V shed 4 bases and J 4 bases; nucleotides not matched to a gene: 5. From germline, CDR1 is SGHTA and CDR2 FQGNSA. The CDR3 has 14 residues. The CDR3 protein is CASSSDRVADTQYF. The CDR3 nucleotides are TGTGCCAGCAGCTCCGACAGGGTTGCAGATACGCAGTATTTT. The complete variable domain, with remaining parts taken from reference TRBV7-2 and TRBJ2-3, reads GAGVSQSPSNKVTEKGKDVELRCDPISGHTALYWYRQSLGQGLEFLIYFQGNSAPDKSGLPSDRFSAERTGGSVSTLTIQRTQQEDSAVYLCASSSDRVADTQYFGPGTRLTVL.

This chain links TRBV7-6 with TRBJ1-3, with D uncertain. The germline CDR1 and CDR2 sequences are SGHVS and FNYEAQ. This CDR3 comprises 13 residues. Between the trimmed V and J ends, which lost 5 bases and 11 bases, there was a span of 16 bases. CDR3 sequence (DNA): TGTGCCAGCAGCCCCAGACGGGGTCTCGCCATATATTTT. Translated: CASSPRRGLAIYF.

This clonotype was detected many times. V gene TRBV9 combines with J gene TRBJ2-2; 7 nucleotides agree with TRBD1. J was trimmed by 5 bases and V by 4 bases; bases with no gene match: 8. The germline gives CDR1 SGDLS, CDR2 YYNGEE. The CDR3 is made up of 15 amino acids. The CDR3 nucleotides are TGTGCCAGCAGCTTGGACAGGCACGAGACCGGGGAGCTGTTTTTT. Encoded protein: CASSLDRHETGELFF.

There are many counts of this clonotype. The rearrangement joins TRBV20-1 to TRBJ2-1; the match to TRBD2 covers 11 bases. Germline V gives CDR1 DFQATT, CDR2 SNEGSKA (reference sequence). Trimming at V came to 6 bases and at J to 7 bases, leaving 11 bases not matched to a gene. The CDR3 totals 15 residues. The CDR3 coding sequence is TGCAGTGCCCCTAAATTTGGGACTAGCGGAAATGAGCAGTTCTTC. Amino acids: CSAPKFGTSGNEQFF.

This clonotype was found many times. The rearrangement joins TRBV7-2 to TRBJ2-2, with D unclear. The germline gives CDR1 SGHTA, CDR2 FQGNSA. This CDR3 is 14 amino acids long. The germline V and J ends were trimmed by 3 bases and 1 base, with 6 bases remaining between them. CDR3 loop: CASSFRQNTGELFF. The CDR3 DNA follows: TGTGCCAGCAGCTTTCGACAGAACACCGGGGAGCTGTTTTTT.

The table lists this clonotype with a few counts. The rearrangement links TRBV7-2 to TRBJ1-6; unclear D gene. Germline values: CDR1 SGHTA, CDR2 FQGNSA. The CDR3 runs 13 residues. V was cut by 5 bases and J by 13 bases, with 15 bases left in between. CDR3 sequence reads: CASSASTRSPLHF. Here the CDR3 DNA reads TGTGCCAGCAGCGCCTCCACCAGGTCCCCCCTCCACTTT.

J is TRBJ2-7 and V is TRBV6-1; no firm D call. Germline CDR1 and CDR2: MNHNS and SASEGT. The CDR3 is made up of 16 amino acids. Trimming took off 4 bases at V and 0 bases at J, with 16 bases between the two ends. CDR3 nucleotides: TGTGCCAGCAGTGCCCTCCCCGGGCAGAGCTCCTACGAGCAGTACGTC. Its translation: CASSALPGQSSYEQYV.

This clonotype was seen only a few times. The J gene is TRBJ2-5, the V gene TRBV7-9; 10 bases map to TRBD1. The ends lost 5 bases at V and 10 bases at J; junction bases unmatched: 7. This CDR3 is built from 13 residues. Per the germline V gene, CDR1 is SEHNR and CDR2 is FQNEAQ (reference sequence). The CDR3 reads CASSADRGLIQYF. CDR3 bases: TGTGCCAGCAGCGCAGACAGGGGGCTTATCCAGTACTTC.

The sample holds a few counts of this clonotype. The CDR3, as DNA: TGCGCCAGCAGCCTCGGGACCGCCGAGAACACTGAAGCTTTCTTT. It encodes CASSLGTAENTEAFF. This chain uses TRBV4-1 with TRBJ1-1; possibly TRBD1 for D (5 bases). Trimming stripped 4 bases from V and 1 base from J, with 13 bases between. Germline V CDR1 and CDR2: MGHRA, YSYEKL. The CDR3 contains 15 residues.

This clonotype was seen only a few times. The gene calls are TRBV6-6 and TRBJ2-7, with 7 bases identical to TRBD1. The CDR3 runs 16 residues. Trimming at V came to 5 bases and at J to 2 bases, leaving 12 bases not matched to a gene. From germline, CDR1 is MNHNY and CDR2 SVGAGI (reference sequence). CDR3 nucleotide sequence: TGTGCCAGCAGTCTGCCTACAGGGGTGGGGCCCTACGAGCAGTACTTC. Its translation is CASSLPTGVGPYEQYF.

V gene TRBV6-5 combines with J gene TRBJ2-3; TRBD2 matches at 12 bases. The CDR3 has 16 amino acids. Germline lookup yields CDR1 MNHEY and CDR2 SVGAGI. The V segment lost 5 bases and the J segment 5 bases; nucleotides outside the gene matches: 8. The CDR3 coding sequence is TGTGCCAGCAGTCGCACTAGCGGGGGGCTAGGAGATACGCAGTATTTT. Amino acid sequence: CASSRTSGGLGDTQYF.

The chain employs TRBV5-1 and TRBJ1-1; weak D call: TRBD1 (6 bases). Germline V gene sequence: CDR1 SGHRS, CDR2 YFSETQ. CDR3 length equals 17 residues. V was pared by 2 bases and J by 4 bases, with 21 bases between. CDR3 coding DNA: TGCGCCAGCAGCTTTGACAGGCCACCAGGCAGGGGCACTGAAGCTTTCTTT. Protein product: CASSFDRPPGRGTEAFF.

CDR3 residues: CASNRDRGRYEQYF. CDR3 bases: TGTGCCAGTAACCGGGACAGGGGGCGGTACGAGCAGTACTTC. V usage is TRBV6-1 and J usage is TRBJ2-7, with 12 bases matching TRBD1. After removal of 9 bases from V and 4 bases from J, the junction contained 7 bases not matched to a gene. Germline CDR1 and CDR2: MNHNS and SASEGT. The CDR3 contains 14 residues.

The chain links TRBV20-1 to TRBJ2-5, with a weak D call TRBD1 (5 bases). Trimming cost V 0 bases and J 4 bases, with 15 bases left between them. The germline V gene encodes CDR1 DFQATT and CDR2 SNEGSKA (reference sequence). There are 15 residues in the CDR3. The CDR3 reads CSARDPQGPGETQYF. In DNA form, the CDR3 reads TGCAGTGCTAGAGACCCCCAGGGCCCGGGAGAGACCCAGTACTTC.

The gene calls are TRBV12-3 or TRBV12-4 and TRBJ1-2; the D is unclear. There are 15 residues in the CDR3. Trimming removed 5 bases from V and 1 base from J, with 14 bases in between. CDR3 bases: TGTGCCAGCAGTCCCCAGCCCTCCTTTAACTATGGCTACACCTTC. Its translation is CASSPQPSFNYGYTF.

The chain couples TRBV6-5 to TRBJ2-4; 12 positions agree with TRBD1. Germline assignment: CDR1 MNHEY and CDR2 SVGAGI. The CDR3 totals 21 residues. The V and J ends lost 4 bases and 2 bases, in that order; junction bases with no gene match: 18. CDR3 nucleotides: TGTGCCAGCAGTTCACTCACGGTTCGGGACAGGGGGCCTCTGCCCAAAAACATTCAGTACTTC. As protein: CASSSLTVRDRGPLPKNIQYF.

This clonotype was observed a handful of times. The chain combines TRBV7-9 with TRBJ2-1, with D possibly called TRBD1 or TRBD2 (5 bases each). The CDR3 covers 15 residues. Germline CDR1 is SEHNR and CDR2 is FQNEAQ (reference sequence). Between the trimmed V and J ends, which lost 1 base and 6 bases, there was a span of 13 bases. CDR3 sequence (DNA): TGTGCCAGCAGCTTAGAGGCAGGGCGGGTCAATGAGCAGTTCTTC. It specifies CASSLEAGRVNEQFF.